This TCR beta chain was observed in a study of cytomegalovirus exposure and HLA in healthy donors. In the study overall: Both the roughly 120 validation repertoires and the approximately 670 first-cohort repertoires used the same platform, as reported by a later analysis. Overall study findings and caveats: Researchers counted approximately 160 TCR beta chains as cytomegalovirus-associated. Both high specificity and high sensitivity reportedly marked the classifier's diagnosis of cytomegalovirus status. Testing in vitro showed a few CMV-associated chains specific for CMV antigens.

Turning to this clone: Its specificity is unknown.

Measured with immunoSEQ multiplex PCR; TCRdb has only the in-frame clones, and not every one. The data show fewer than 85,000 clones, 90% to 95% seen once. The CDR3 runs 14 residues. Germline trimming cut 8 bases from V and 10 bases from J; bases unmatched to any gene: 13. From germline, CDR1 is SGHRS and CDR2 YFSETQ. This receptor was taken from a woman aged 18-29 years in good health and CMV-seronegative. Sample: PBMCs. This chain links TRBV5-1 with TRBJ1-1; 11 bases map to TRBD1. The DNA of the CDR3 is TGCGCCAGTCGGATTAGGACAGGGGGCGAGAGAGCTTTCTTT. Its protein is CASRIRTGGERAFF.